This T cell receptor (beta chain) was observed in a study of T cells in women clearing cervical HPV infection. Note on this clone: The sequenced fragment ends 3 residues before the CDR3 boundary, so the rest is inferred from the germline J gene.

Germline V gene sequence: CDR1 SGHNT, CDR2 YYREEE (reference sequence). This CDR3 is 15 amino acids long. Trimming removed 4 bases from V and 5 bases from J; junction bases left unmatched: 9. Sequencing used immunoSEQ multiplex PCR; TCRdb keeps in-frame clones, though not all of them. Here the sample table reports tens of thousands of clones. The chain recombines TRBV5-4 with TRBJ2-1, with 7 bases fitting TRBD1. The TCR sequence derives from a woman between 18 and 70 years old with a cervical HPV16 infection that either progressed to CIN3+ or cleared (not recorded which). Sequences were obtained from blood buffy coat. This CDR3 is CASSRGQDSNNEQFF. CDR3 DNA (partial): TGTGCCAGCAGCCGAGGACAGGATAGTAACAATGAG. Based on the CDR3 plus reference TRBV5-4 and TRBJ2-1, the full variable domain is ETGVTQSPTHLIKTRGQQVTLRCSSQSGHNTVSWYQQALGQGPQFIFQYYREEENGRGNFPPRFSGLQFPNYSSELNVNALELDDSALYLCASSRGQDSNNEQFFGPGTRLTVL.